This TCR beta chain was sequenced during a study of blood T cell repertoires in COVID-19. As for the study in general: Samples taken during acute and convalescent COVID-19 were collected in the United States, Italy and Spain. Sources were T cells, B-cell-depleted T cells, or PBMCs; the material itself was cDNA or gDNA.

Repertoires were generated with immunoSEQ multiplex PCR, while TCRdb's copy carries only in-frame clones and drops some. The table records under 100,000 clones, 80% to 95% of them present only once. CDR1 and CDR2 (germline): WNHNN, SYGVQD (reference sequence). V lost 0 bases and J 3 bases, leaving 12 bases between the germline ends. CDR3 length: 15 amino acids. This clone was counted a few times. The genes are TRBV10-1 and TRBJ2-7, with D maybe TRBD1 (6 bases). What was sequenced was peripheral blood. The clonotype originates from a woman aged 60-75 years with active COVID-19. CDR3 in amino acids: CASSESIVRGYEQYF. Written as DNA, the CDR3 is TGCGCCAGCAGTGAGTCGATCGTCAGGGGCTACGAGCAGTACTTC.